Given below is one T cell receptor (beta chain) in context. Its cognate antigen is unknown. PCR used 60 Vbeta primers and 13 Jbeta primers. TCRdb's table, derived via immunoSEQ multiplex PCR, lists solely in-frame clones and lacks some. The sample lists around 130,000 clones, approximately 82% occurring once. These data originate in a study of cytomegalovirus exposure and HLA in healthy donors. Study outcomes and limitations: Cytomegalovirus association was assigned to about 180 TCR beta chains. Immune exposure was documented only through CMV serostatus.

The CDR3 loop spans 13 amino acids. Deletions cut 5 bases from V and 5 bases from J, with 10 bases between. Looked up from germline, CDR1 is SEHNR and CDR2 is FQNEAQ (reference sequence). This TCR came from a man between 45 and 60 years old in good health and CMV-seronegative. V is TRBV7-9 and J is TRBJ1-5; no reliable D call. The source material was PBMCs. DNA of the CDR3: TGTGCCAGCAGCCGATTTCCGGATCAGCCCCAGCATTTT. Its protein product is CASSRFPDQPQHF.